The 8 T cell receptor beta chains given below trace back to one sample, sequenced in a study of blood T cell repertoires in COVID-19. Assay: immunoSEQ multiplex PCR; the TCRdb copy retains only in-frame clones and omits some. The sample contains roughly 180,000 clones, 81% of which appear only once. Source material: PBMCs or T cells enriched from blood (not recorded which). The receptors stem from a woman aged 40-49 years with acute COVID-19.

The chain is built from TRBV5-4 and TRBJ1-2, with no clear D. The CDR3 runs to 17 residues. Germline assignment: CDR1 SGHNT and CDR2 YYREEE (reference sequence). Deletions cut 0 bases from V and 0 bases from J, with 15 bases between. In DNA, the CDR3 is TGTGCCAGCAGCTTGGGAGAGGGTCCCCTGTCTAACTATGGCTACACCTTC. Its protein is CASSLGEGPLSNYGYTF.

This sequence joins TRBV3-1 (or the pseudogene TRBV3-2) and TRBJ2-3; 7 bases fit TRBD1. Germline values: CDR1 LGHDT, CDR2 YNNKEL (reference sequence). CDR3 size: 13 residues. The V segment lost 6 bases and the J segment 4 bases; nucleotides outside the gene matches: 4. The CDR3 DNA reads TGTGCCAGCAGAAGTCAGGGGGCAGATACGCAGTATTTT. Amino acids: CASRSQGADTQYF.

This chain links TRBV6-5 with TRBJ2-2, with unresolved D. V lost 4 bases, J lost 0 bases, and 6 bases lay in between. Germline assignment: CDR1 MNHEY and CDR2 SVGAGI. This CDR3 has 14 residues. This chain's CDR3 is CASSWSTNTGELFF. The DNA for the CDR3 is TGTGCCAGCAGTTGGAGCACGAACACCGGGGAGCTGTTTTTT.

The rearrangement joins TRBV7-2 to TRBJ2-3, with D perhaps TRBD2 (5 bases). The V gene lost 5 bases and the J gene lost 2 bases, with 8 bases spanning the gap. There are 13 residues in the CDR3. Germline V lookup: CDR1 SGHTA, CDR2 FQGNSA. DNA for the CDR3: TGTGCCAGCAGCCACGGACTCACAGATACGCAGTATTTT. It encodes CASSHGLTDTQYF.

The V call is TRBV18, the J call TRBJ1-2; 9 positions match TRBD1. The length of the CDR3 is 14 residues. The germline CDR1 and CDR2 sequences are KGHSH and LQKENI. After removal of 3 bases from V and 6 bases from J, the junction contained 5 bases not matched to a gene. The CDR3 coding sequence is TGTGCCAGCTCACCGGGACAGGGAAACGATGGCTACACCTTC. Translated: CASSPGQGNDGYTF.

This chain uses TRBV11-3 with TRBJ2-3; D might be TRBD2 (7 bases). CDR1 and CDR2 from the germline V gene are SGHNT and YENEEA. The CDR3 totals 15 residues. V was shortened by 4 bases and J by 3 bases, with 14 bases between the two germline ends. CDR3 protein: CASSSSGRGTDTQYF. The DNA for the CDR3 is TGTGCCAGCAGCTCCTCAGGGAGGGGGACAGATACGCAGTATTTT.

The chain is built from TRBV5-1 and TRBJ2-3; 13 bases map to TRBD2. The trim removed 3 bases at V and 4 bases at J, leaving 2 bases unmatched. In germline, CDR1 is SGHRS, CDR2 YFSETQ. CDR3 length: 15 amino acids. The CDR3 DNA reads as TGCGCCAGCAGCTGGACTAGCGGGAGCGCAGATACGCAGTATTTT. Protein product: CASSWTSGSADTQYF.

This clone was recorded only once. DNA for the CDR3: TGTGCCAGCAGACGCGCCGGGACTGAAGCTTTCTTT. The encoded protein is CASRRAGTEAFF. The J gene is TRBJ1-1, the V gene TRBV5-4; D ambiguous. This CDR3 has 12 amino acids. Germline values: CDR1 SGHNT, CDR2 YYREEE (reference sequence). Trimming shortened V by 5 bases and J by 5 bases, and 10 bases separated the two germline ends.